This is a list of T cell receptor beta chains from one sample in a study of T cell responses to AZD1222 COVID-19 vaccine. TCRdb's copy holds only in-frame clones and misses some; the assay was immunoSEQ multiplex PCR. Its table lists over 120,000 clones. Sequencing was done on a sample of peripheral blood. Source of these receptors: an adult in good health. The CDR3 runs from the conserved cysteine through the conserved F or W. A D gene is named only where the DNA matches it firmly.

D: TRBD1
J: TRBJ1-1
V: TRBV14
DNA: TGTGCCAGCAGCCAAGTGGGGACAGGGGGCACGACTGAAGCTTTCTTT
CDR3: CASSQVGTGGTTEAFF

D: TRBD1
J: TRBJ1-2
V: TRBV6-5
DNA: TGTGCCAGCAGTTACTGGGGACAGGGGGGCTATGGCTACACCTTC
CDR3: CASSYWGQGGYGYTF

D: -
J: TRBJ2-7
V: TRBV25-1
DNA: TGTGCCAGCAGTGAATACGGCTCCTACGAGCAGTACTTC
CDR3: CASSEYGSYEQYF

D: -
J: TRBJ1-2
V: TRBV29-1
DNA: TGCAGCGTTGTGGTGGACACAAAAAACTATGGCTACACCTTC
CDR3: CSVVVDTKNYGYTF

D: -
J: TRBJ1-1
V: TRBV9
DNA: TGTGCCAGCAGCGTAGAGGCATGGGCCTTCGAGAATTTTGAAGCTTTCTTT
CDR3: CASSVEAWAFENFEAFF

D: -
J: TRBJ2-3
V: TRBV3-1/TRBV3-2
DNA: TGTGCCAGCAGCCAATCCTCCGCAGATACGCAGTATTTT
CDR3: CASSQSSADTQYF

D: TRBD1
J: TRBJ1-2
V: TRBV12-3/TRBV12-4
DNA: TGTGCCAGCAGTACAACAGGGGAACATGGCTACACCTTC
CDR3: CASSTTGEHGYTF

D: -
J: TRBJ1-1
V: TRBV15
DNA: TGTGCCACCAGCAGAGGCACAGCCCGGAACACTGAAGCTTTCTTT
CDR3: CATSRGTARNTEAFF

D: TRBD2
J: TRBJ2-2
V: TRBV4-1
DNA: TGCGCCAGCAGCCAAGATGGACTAGCGGGAAACACCGGGGAGCTGTTTTTT
CDR3: CASSQDGLAGNTGELFF

D: -
J: TRBJ1-5
V: TRBV7-2
DNA: TGTGCCAGCAGCACCCGGCCCGGTCAGCCCCAGCATTTT
CDR3: CASSTRPGQPQHF

D: -
J: TRBJ2-5
V: TRBV12-3/TRBV12-4
DNA: TGTGCCAGCAGTTTGGGAGAGACCCAGTACTTC
CDR3: CASSLGETQYF

D: -
J: TRBJ1-4
V: TRBV14
DNA: TGTGCCAGCAGCCAAGATTGGGGTGGTGAAAAACTGTTTTTT
CDR3: CASSQDWGGEKLFF

D: TRBD1
J: TRBJ1-1
V: TRBV5-4
DNA: TGTGCCAGCGGGGGACAGGGGAACACTGAAGCTTTCTTT
CDR3: CASGGQGNTEAFF

D: TRBD2
J: TRBJ2-1
V: TRBV10-1
DNA: TGCGCCAGCAGTCGGACTAGCGGGGGGGAGGAAAATGAGCAGTTCTTC
CDR3: CASSRTSGGEENEQFF

D: TRBD1
J: TRBJ1-4
V: TRBV18
DNA: TGTGCCAGCTCACCATGGACAGGGCGCGCGAAGGGAGAAAAACTGTTTTTT
CDR3: CASSPWTGRAKGEKLFF

D: -
J: TRBJ1-1
V: TRBV29-1
DNA: TGCAGCGTGAATGACGGGAATGAAGCTTTCTTT
CDR3: CSVNDGNEAFF

D: -
J: TRBJ2-5
V: TRBV5-1
DNA: TGCGCCAGCAGCTCTGGAGGCAACCAAGAGACCCAGTACTTC
CDR3: CASSSGGNQETQYF

D: -
J: TRBJ1-4
V: TRBV18
DNA: TGTGCCAGCCGGGGGTCAATCGGGGAAAAACTGTTTTTT
CDR3: CASRGSIGEKLFF

D: -
J: TRBJ1-4
V: TRBV29-1
DNA: TGCAGCGCCATTACGCGGACAGACTCAACTAATGAAAAACTGTTTTTT
CDR3: CSAITRTDSTNEKLFF

D: TRBD1
J: TRBJ2-7
V: TRBV6-1
DNA: TGTGCCAGCAGTGAAAACAGGGGTCCGACCTACGAGCAGTACTTC
CDR3: CASSENRGPTYEQYF

D: TRBD1
J: TRBJ2-3
V: TRBV7-8
DNA: TGTGCCAGCAGCACCCGACAGGGGGCGAGCACAGATACGCAGTATTTT
CDR3: CASSTRQGASTDTQYF

D: -
J: TRBJ1-6
V: TRBV30
DNA: TGTGCCTGGAGTGTAGAGGGTCCGTCCGCCCTCCACTTT
CDR3: CAWSVEGPSALHF

D: -
J: TRBJ1-1
V: TRBV29-1
DNA: TGCAGCGTTGTGTCCACAAACCCTAAGAACACTGAAGCTTTCTTT
CDR3: CSVVSTNPKNTEAFF

D: TRBD2
J: TRBJ2-3
V: TRBV2
DNA: TGTGCCAGCAGGAGGTCTAGCGGAGGCACAGATACGCAGTATTTT
CDR3: CASRRSSGGTDTQYF

D: -
J: TRBJ2-5
V: TRBV5-4
DNA: TGTGCCAGCAGCTTGAGCGAGACCCAGTACTTC
CDR3: CASSLSETQYF

D: -
J: TRBJ1-5
V: TRBV28
DNA: TGTGCCAGCAGTATTCTGGGCCCTTCGAATCAGCCCCAGCATTTT
CDR3: CASSILGPSNQPQHF

D: TRBD1
J: TRBJ1-1
V: TRBV3-1/TRBV3-2
DNA: TGTGCCAGCAGCCAGATGACAGGGAACAGTGAAGCTTTCTTT
CDR3: CASSQMTGNSEAFF

D: TRBD1
J: TRBJ2-5
V: TRBV2
DNA: TGTGCCAGCACCTCCCCTCGGACAGGGGGCATAACCGGGGAGACCCAGTACTTC
CDR3: CASTSPRTGGITGETQYF

D: TRBD2
J: TRBJ2-3
V: TRBV7-3
DNA: TGTGCCAGCAGCCAAAGCGGGGGGCCAGATACGCAGTATTTT
CDR3: CASSQSGGPDTQYF

D: TRBD1
J: TRBJ2-7
V: TRBV18
DNA: TGTGCCAGCTCCCCCAGACAGGGGGCATCGTACGAGCAGTACTTC
CDR3: CASSPRQGASYEQYF

D: -
J: TRBJ1-6
V: TRBV30
DNA: TGTGCCTGGAGGGGCGCAGCGAATTCACCCCTCCACTTT
CDR3: CAWRGAANSPLHF

D: TRBD2
J: TRBJ2-1
V: TRBV7-2
DNA: TGTGCCAGCAGCTTAGCGGCTAGCGGGGATTACAATGAGCAGTTCTTC
CDR3: CASSLAASGDYNEQFF

D: -
J: TRBJ1-3
V: TRBV6-5
DNA: TGTGCCAGCAGTTACTCGAGCCGCCTTGAGGGAAACACCATATATTTT
CDR3: CASSYSSRLEGNTIYF

D: -
J: TRBJ1-2
V: TRBV18
DNA: TGTGCCAGCTCACCGAGATTGACAGACTATGGCTACACCTTC
CDR3: CASSPRLTDYGYTF

D: TRBD2
J: TRBJ2-1
V: TRBV2
DNA: TGTGCCAGCAGAGGACCGGGACTAGCGGGGGGGAGTTACAATGAGCAGTTCTTC
CDR3: CASRGPGLAGGSYNEQFF

D: TRBD2
J: TRBJ2-5
V: TRBV7-3
DNA: TGTGCCAGCAGCTTAAACAGGGCGGCTAGCGGGAACCAAGAGACCCAGTACTTC
CDR3: CASSLNRAASGNQETQYF

D: -
J: TRBJ1-1
V: TRBV2
DNA: TGTGCCACGGTCGGAGCCCTGAACACTGAAGCTTTCTTT
CDR3: CATVGALNTEAFF

D: TRBD1
J: TRBJ1-6
V: TRBV5-6
DNA: TGTGCCAGCAGACCATCTCCGGGACAGGGGTGGTCACCCCTCCACTTT
CDR3: CASRPSPGQGWSPLHF

D: -
J: TRBJ1-2
V: TRBV5-1
DNA: TGCGCCAGCAGCCGAACCCAGGGGCCTTATGGCTACACCTTC
CDR3: CASSRTQGPYGYTF

D: -
J: TRBJ1-4
V: TRBV15
DNA: TGTGCCACCAGCAGAGACTCAGGGTTGACTAATGAAAAACTGTTTTTT
CDR3: CATSRDSGLTNEKLFF

D: TRBD1
J: TRBJ1-5
V: TRBV7-2
DNA: TGTGCCAGCAGCCCAGGGACAGGACTCTTAAATCAGCCCCAGCATTTT
CDR3: CASSPGTGLLNQPQHF

D: TRBD1
J: TRBJ2-7
V: TRBV7-9
DNA: TGTGCCAGCACCCTATGGGGACAGCCCATCTCGTCCTACGAGCAGTACTTC
CDR3: CASTLWGQPISSYEQYF

D: -
J: TRBJ1-5
V: TRBV6-6
DNA: TGTGCCAGCCAGCCCAGTGGCAATCAGCCCCAGCATTTT
CDR3: CASQPSGNQPQHF

D: -
J: TRBJ1-1
V: TRBV11-3
DNA: TGTGCCAGCAGCTTACACCGGGCTGTCACTGAAGCTTTCTTT
CDR3: CASSLHRAVTEAFF

D: TRBD1
J: TRBJ1-2
V: TRBV5-8
DNA: TGTGCCAGCAGCGAAGGGGGCGGCTATGGCTACACCTTC
CDR3: CASSEGGGYGYTF

D: -
J: TRBJ1-5
V: TRBV6-6
DNA: TGTGCCAGCAGGTCACAGGGACAGCCCCAGCATTTT
CDR3: CASRSQGQPQHF

D: TRBD2
J: TRBJ2-5
V: TRBV7-2
DNA: TGTGCCAGCGTCCCGAGCGGGGGTTGGGAGACCCAGTACTTC
CDR3: CASVPSGGWETQYF

D: -
J: TRBJ1-1
V: TRBV18
DNA: TGTGCCAGCTCTCCGAAGATGAACACTGAAGCTTTCTTT
CDR3: CASSPKMNTEAFF

D: -
J: TRBJ2-7
V: TRBV12-3/TRBV12-4
DNA: TGTGCCAGCAGTTTATTCAGGGGAGGCGAGCAGTACTTC
CDR3: CASSLFRGGEQYF